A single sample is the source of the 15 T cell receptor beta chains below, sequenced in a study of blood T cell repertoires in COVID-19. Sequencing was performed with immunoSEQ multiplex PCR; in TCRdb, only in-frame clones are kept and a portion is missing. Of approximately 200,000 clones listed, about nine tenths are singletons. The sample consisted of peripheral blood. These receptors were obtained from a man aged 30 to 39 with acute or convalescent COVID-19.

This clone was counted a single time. This chain's CDR3 is CASSVGSGGALGLQETQYF. CDR3 DNA: TGTGCCAGCAGCGTAGGTAGCGGGGGGGCCTTGGGACTCCAAGAGACCCAGTACTTC. The chain couples TRBV9 to TRBJ2-5, with TRBD2 matching over 11 bases. Per germline, CDR1 SGDLS and CDR2 YYNGEE. CDR3 length: 19 residues. Trimming took 0 bases from V and 1 from J; bases not matched to a gene: 11. Variable domain in full (rest from reference TRBV9 and TRBJ2-5): DSGVTQTPKHLITATGQRVTLRCSPRSGDLSVYWYQQSLDQGLQFLIQYYNGEERAKGNILERFSAQQFPDLHSELNLSSLELGDSALYFCASSVGSGGALGLQETQYFGPGTRLLVL.

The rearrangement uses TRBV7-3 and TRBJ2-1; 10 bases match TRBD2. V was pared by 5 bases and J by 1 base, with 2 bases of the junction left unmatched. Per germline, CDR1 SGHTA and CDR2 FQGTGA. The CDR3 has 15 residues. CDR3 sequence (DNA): TGTGCCAGCAGCAAACTAGCGGGGTCCTACAATGAGCAGTTCTTC. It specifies CASSKLAGSYNEQFF.

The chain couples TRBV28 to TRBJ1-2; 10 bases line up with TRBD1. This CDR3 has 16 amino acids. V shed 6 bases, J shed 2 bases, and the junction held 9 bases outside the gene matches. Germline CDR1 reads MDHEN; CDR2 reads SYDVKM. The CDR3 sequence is CASRKGGQGKNYGYTF. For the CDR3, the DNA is TGTGCCAGCAGGAAGGGGGGACAGGGGAAGAACTATGGCTACACCTTC.

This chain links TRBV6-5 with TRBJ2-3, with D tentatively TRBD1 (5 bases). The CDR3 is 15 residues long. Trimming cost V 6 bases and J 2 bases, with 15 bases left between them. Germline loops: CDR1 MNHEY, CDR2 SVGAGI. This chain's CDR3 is CASRRLAGYTDTQYF. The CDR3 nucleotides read TGTGCCAGCAGACGTCTGGCAGGGTACACAGATACGCAGTATTTT.

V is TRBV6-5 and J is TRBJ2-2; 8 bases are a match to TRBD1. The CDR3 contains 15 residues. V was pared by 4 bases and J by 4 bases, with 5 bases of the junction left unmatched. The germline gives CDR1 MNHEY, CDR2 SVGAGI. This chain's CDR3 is CASSSDRGSTGELFF. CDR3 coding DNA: TGTGCCAGCAGTTCCGACAGGGGCAGCACCGGGGAGCTGTTTTTT.

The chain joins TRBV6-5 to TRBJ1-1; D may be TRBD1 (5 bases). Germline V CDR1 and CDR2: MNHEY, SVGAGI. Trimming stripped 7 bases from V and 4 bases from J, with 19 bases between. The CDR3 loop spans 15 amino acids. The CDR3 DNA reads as TGTGCCAGCACAACCGGGGGGGGATTGGTCACTGAAGCTTTCTTT. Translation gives CASTTGGGLVTEAFF.

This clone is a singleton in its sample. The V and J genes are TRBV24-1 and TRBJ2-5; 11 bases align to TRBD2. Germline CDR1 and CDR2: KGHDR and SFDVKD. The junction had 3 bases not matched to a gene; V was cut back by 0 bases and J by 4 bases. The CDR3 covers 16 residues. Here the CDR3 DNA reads TGTGCCACCAGTGATTTGGTTAGCGGGAGGGGAGAGACCCAGTACTTC. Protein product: CATSDLVSGRGETQYF.

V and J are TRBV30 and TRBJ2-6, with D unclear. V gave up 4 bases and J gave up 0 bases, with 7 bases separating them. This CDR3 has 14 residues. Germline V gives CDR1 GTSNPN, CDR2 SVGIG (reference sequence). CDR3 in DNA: TGTGCCTGGACACAGAGCTCTGGGGCCAACGTCCTGACTTTC. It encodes CAWTQSSGANVLTF.

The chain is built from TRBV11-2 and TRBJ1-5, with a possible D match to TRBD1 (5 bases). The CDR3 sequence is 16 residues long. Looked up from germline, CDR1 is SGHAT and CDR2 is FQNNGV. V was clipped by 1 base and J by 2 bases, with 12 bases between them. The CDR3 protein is CASSLGGGRRNQPQHF. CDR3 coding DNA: TGTGCCAGCAGCTTAGGGGGGGGTAGGCGCAATCAGCCCCAGCATTTT.

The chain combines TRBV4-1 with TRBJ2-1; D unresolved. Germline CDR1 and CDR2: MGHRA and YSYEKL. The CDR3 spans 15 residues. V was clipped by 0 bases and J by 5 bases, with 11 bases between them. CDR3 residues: CASSQEVGRNNEQFF. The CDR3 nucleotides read TGCGCCAGCAGCCAAGAGGTGGGCCGGAACAATGAGCAGTTCTTC.

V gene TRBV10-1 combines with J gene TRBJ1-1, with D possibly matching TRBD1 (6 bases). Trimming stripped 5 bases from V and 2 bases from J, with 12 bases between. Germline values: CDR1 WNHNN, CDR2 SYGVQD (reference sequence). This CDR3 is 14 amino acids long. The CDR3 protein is CASSRHRANTEAFF. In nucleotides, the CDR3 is TGCGCCAGCAGTCGCCACAGGGCAAACACTGAAGCTTTCTTT.

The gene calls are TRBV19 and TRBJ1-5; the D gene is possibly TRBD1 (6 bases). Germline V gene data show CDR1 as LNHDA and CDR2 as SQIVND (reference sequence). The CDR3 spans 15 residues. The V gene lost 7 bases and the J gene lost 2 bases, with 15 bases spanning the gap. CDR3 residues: CASIRGGFGNQPQHF. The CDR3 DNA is TGTGCCAGTATTAGGGGGGGTTTTGGCAATCAGCCCCAGCATTTT.

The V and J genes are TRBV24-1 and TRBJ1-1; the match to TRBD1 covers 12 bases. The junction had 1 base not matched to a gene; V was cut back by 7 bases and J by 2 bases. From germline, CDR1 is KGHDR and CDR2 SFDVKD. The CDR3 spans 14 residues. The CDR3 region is CATRGTGGNTEAFF. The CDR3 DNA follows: TGTGCCACCAGAGGGACAGGGGGCAACACTGAAGCTTTCTTT.

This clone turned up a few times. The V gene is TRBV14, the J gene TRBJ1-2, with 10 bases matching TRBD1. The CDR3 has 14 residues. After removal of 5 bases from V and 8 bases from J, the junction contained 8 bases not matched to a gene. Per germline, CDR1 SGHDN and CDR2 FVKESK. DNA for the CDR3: TGTGCCAGCAGCGTGACAGGGGGCTACTCGGGCTACACCTTC. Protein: CASSVTGGYSGYTF.

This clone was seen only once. In DNA form, the CDR3 reads TGTGCCAGCTCACCGACAGTTACTAGCACAGATACGCAGTATTTT. It translates to CASSPTVTSTDTQYF. The chain uses TRBV18 and TRBJ2-3; D is perhaps TRBD1 (5 bases). This CDR3 region has 15 residues. The germline V gene has CDR1 KGHSH and CDR2 LQKENI. V was shortened by 3 bases and J by 0 bases, with 10 bases between the two germline ends. The complete variable domain, with remaining parts taken from reference TRBV18 and TRBJ2-3, reads NAGVMQNPRHLVRRRGQEARLRCSPMKGHSHVYWYRQLPEEGLKFMVYLQKENIIDESGMPKERFSAEFPKEGPSILRIQQVVRGDSAAYFCASSPTVTSTDTQYFGPGTRLTVL.